The source of this T cell receptor (beta chain) is a study of cytomegalovirus exposure and HLA in healthy donors. Broader study findings: Most subjects' HLA-A and HLA-B alleles were reportedly predicted from TCR beta sequences.

V was shortened by 6 bases and J by 1 base, with 12 bases between the two germline ends. Germline CDR1 MNHEY, CDR2 SVGAGI. The CDR3 sequence is 14 residues long. The PCR had 60 Vbeta and 13 Jbeta primers. As originally analysed: It was a later analysis that counted 83 million or so unique TCR beta chains, of which 9.5 million to 14 million were shared. Measured with immunoSEQ multiplex PCR; TCRdb has only the in-frame clones, and not every one. The V and J calls and the clone size are those of that table, but D and trimming were determined from the DNA. Its table lists roughly 70,000 clones. Points on this clone: Antigen: not known.

Sequenced input: PBMCs. The chain couples TRBV6-5 to TRBJ1-1, with D possibly matching TRBD1 (6 bases). The TCR originated in a female donor in good health and CMV-seropositive. CDR3: CASRERGRNTEAFF. The CDR3 nucleotides read TGTGCCAGCAGAGAGCGGGGGCGGAACACTGAAGCTTTCTTT.